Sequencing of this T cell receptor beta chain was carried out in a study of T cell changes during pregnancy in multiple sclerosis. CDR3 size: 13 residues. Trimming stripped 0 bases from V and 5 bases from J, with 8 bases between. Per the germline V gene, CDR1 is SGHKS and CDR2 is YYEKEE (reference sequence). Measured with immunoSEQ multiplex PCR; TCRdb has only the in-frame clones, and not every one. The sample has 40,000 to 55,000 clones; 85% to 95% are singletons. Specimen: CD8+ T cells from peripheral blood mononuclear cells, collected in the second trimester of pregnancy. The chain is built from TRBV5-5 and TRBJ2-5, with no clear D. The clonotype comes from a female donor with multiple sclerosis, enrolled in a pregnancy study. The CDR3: CASSLELVETQYF. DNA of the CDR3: TGTGCCAGCAGCTTGGAACTTGTGGAGACCCAGTACTTC.